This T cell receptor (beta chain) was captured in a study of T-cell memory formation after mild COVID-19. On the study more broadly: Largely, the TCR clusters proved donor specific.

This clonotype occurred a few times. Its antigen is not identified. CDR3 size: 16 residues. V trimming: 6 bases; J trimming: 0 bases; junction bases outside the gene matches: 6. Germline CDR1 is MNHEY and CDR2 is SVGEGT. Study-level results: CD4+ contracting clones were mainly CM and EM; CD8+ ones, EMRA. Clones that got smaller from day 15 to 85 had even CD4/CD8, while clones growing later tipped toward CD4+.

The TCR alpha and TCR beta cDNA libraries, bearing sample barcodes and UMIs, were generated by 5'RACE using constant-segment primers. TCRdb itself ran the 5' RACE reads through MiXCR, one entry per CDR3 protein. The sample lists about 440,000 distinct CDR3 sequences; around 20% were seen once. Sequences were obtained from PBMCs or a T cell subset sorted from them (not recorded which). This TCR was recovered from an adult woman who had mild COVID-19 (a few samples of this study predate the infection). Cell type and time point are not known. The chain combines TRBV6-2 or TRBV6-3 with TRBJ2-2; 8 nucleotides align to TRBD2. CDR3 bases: TGTGCCAGCAGCACTGCGGGACTAGCGAACACCGGGGAGCTGTTTTTT. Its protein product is CASSTAGLANTGELFF.